Below, 25 T cell receptor beta chains from the same sample are listed, as sequenced in a study of T cells in Graves' hyperthyroidism and ophthalmopathy. Amplified TCR beta CDR3 regions came from RNA transcripts. When the TCR CDR3 underwent first-round RT-PCR, the HTBI primer set was used. One entry per CDR3 protein, called by TCRdb with MiXCR from the multiplex PCR reads. The repertoire consists of a few hundred thousand distinct CDR3 sequences, with less than 20% occurring once and the leading ten covering roughly 7.3%. The material sequenced was blood. All receptors derive from a woman in her 30s with Graves' hyperthyroidism.

This clonotype was observed at least ten times. The rearrangement joins TRBV2 to TRBJ2-3, with 15 bases lining up with TRBD2. CDR3 length equals 17 residues. Germline V gene sequence: CDR1 SNHLY, CDR2 FYNNEI. J lost 2 bases, V lost 5 bases, and 5 bases had no gene match. The CDR3 DNA sequence: TGTGCCAGCAGTTACGGGACTAGCGGGGGGATCACAGATACGCAGTATTTT. It translates to CASSYGTSGGITDTQYF.

This clonotype was detected many times. The chain employs TRBV11-3 and TRBJ1-1; D possibly corresponds to TRBD1 (5 bases). This CDR3 has 14 amino acids. Trimming took off 2 bases at V and 5 bases at J, with 12 bases between the two ends. Per the germline V gene, CDR1 is SGHNT and CDR2 is YENEEA. The CDR3 spells CASSLQGGETEAFF. CDR3 DNA sequence: TGTGCCAGCAGCTTACAGGGAGGCGAAACTGAAGCTTTCTTT.

The chain combines TRBV19 with TRBJ2-5; TRBD2 matches at 8 bases. The CDR3 sequence is 15 residues long. Germline V gene sequence: CDR1 LNHDA, CDR2 SQIVND (reference sequence). The V gene end was trimmed by 6 bases and the J gene end by 2 bases; junction bases not matched to a gene: 8. CDR3 amino acids: CASRQAGATQETQYF. CDR3 in DNA: TGTGCCAGTAGACAAGCGGGAGCCACACAAGAGACCCAGTACTTC.

This clonotype occurred many times. J is TRBJ1-5 and V is TRBV5-1, with TRBD1 matching 8 bases. This CDR3 contains 16 residues. Germline trimming cut 4 bases from V and 7 bases from J; bases unmatched to any gene: 13. Germline V gene lookup returns CDR1 SGHRS and CDR2 YFSETQ. CDR3 coding DNA: TGCGCCAGCAGCCCGGGGACAGGAGCCAGGGGGCAGCCCCAGCATTTT. This codes for CASSPGTGARGQPQHF.

The table lists this clonotype with many counts. The V call is TRBV7-2, the J call TRBJ2-7, with D perhaps TRBD1 or TRBD2 (6 bases each). CDR3 size: 15 residues. Germline assignment: CDR1 SGHTA and CDR2 FQGNSA. Trimming shortened V by 5 bases and J by 3 bases, and 17 bases separated the two germline ends. This CDR3 reads CASSPGGQGIYEQYF. DNA of the CDR3: TGTGCCAGCAGCCCCGGGGGCCAGGGGATCTACGAGCAGTACTTC.

The V and J genes are TRBV7-3 and TRBJ2-2; TRBD2 aligns across 10 bases. The CDR3 sequence is 15 residues long. The germline gives CDR1 SGHTA, CDR2 FQGTGA. Trimming at V came to 5 bases and at J to 4 bases, leaving 4 bases not matched to a gene. Here the CDR3 reads CASSLGLAVTGELFF. The CDR3 DNA is TGTGCCAGCAGCCTCGGACTAGCGGTCACCGGGGAGCTGTTTTTT.

This clonotype showed up just a few times. This chain links TRBV6-1 with TRBJ1-1; 7 nucleotides agree with TRBD1. With 6 bases clipped from V and 10 bases from J, the junction kept 14 bases outside the gene matches. In germline, CDR1 is MNHNS, CDR2 SASEGT. The CDR3 loop spans 14 amino acids. CDR3: CASSTDRALAGAFF. The CDR3, as DNA: TGTGCCAGCAGCACCGACAGGGCATTAGCTGGAGCTTTCTTT.

Written as DNA, the CDR3 is TGTGCCAGCGGGGCAGCTACAGATACGCAGTATTTT. This translates into CASGAATDTQYF. The rearrangement links TRBV7-3 to TRBJ2-3; weak D call: TRBD1 (5 bases). CDR3 length: 12 residues. Germline-derived CDR1 and CDR2 are SGHTA and FQGTGA. V gave up 8 bases and J gave up 3 bases, with 9 bases separating them.

This clonotype was found a few times. This chain uses TRBV24-1 with TRBJ2-1; a possible D gene is TRBD1 (5 bases). The CDR3 is made up of 13 amino acids. The germline V gene encodes CDR1 KGHDR and CDR2 SFDVKD. V was cut by 7 bases and J by 5 bases, with 11 bases left in between. The CDR3 bases are TGTGCCACCAGGGCAGGGTGGCACAATGAGCAGTTCTTC. It is translated as CATRAGWHNEQFF.

This clonotype appeared many times. This sequence joins TRBV12-3 or TRBV12-4 and TRBJ2-1; the D gene is possibly TRBD2 (6 bases). The ends were cut back, 3 bases at V and 4 bases at J, with 13 bases in the middle. This CDR3 has 15 amino acids. For the CDR3, the DNA is TGTGCCAGCAGTTTGTTACTAGCAAGTTACAATGAGCAGTTCTTC. This codes for CASSLLLASYNEQFF.

Comments on this clonotype: This sequence may be a read error, since a much larger clone differs from it by one base. This rearrangement joins TRBV6-2 or TRBV6-3 to TRBJ2-7, with 10 bases identical to TRBD2. Germline values: CDR1 MNHEY, CDR2 SVGEGT. CDR3 length: 16 amino acids. The V gene end was trimmed by 2 bases and the J gene end by 1 base; junction bases not matched to a gene: 5. CDR3 amino acids: CASSYVTSGNSYEQYF. The DNA for the CDR3 is TGTGCCAGCAGTTACGTCACTAGCGGGAATTCCTACGAGCAGTACTTC.

A few counts support this clonotype. The J gene is TRBJ1-3, the V gene TRBV10-3; unclear D gene. Germline assignment: CDR1 ENHRY and CDR2 SYGVKD. This CDR3 region has 12 residues. Trimming took 9 bases from V and 0 from J, leaving 6 bases between them. This chain's CDR3 is CAMTTSGNTIYF. Here the CDR3 DNA reads TGTGCCATGACAACCTCTGGAAACACCATATATTTT.

This clonotype was seen a few times. V gene TRBV5-6 combines with J gene TRBJ2-5; D gene uncertain. The length of the CDR3 is 11 residues. Germline V gene data show CDR1 as SGHDT and CDR2 as YYEEEE. Trimming stripped 4 bases from V and 4 bases from J, with 5 bases between. The CDR3 region is CASSITETQYF. For the CDR3, the DNA is TGTGCCAGCAGCATAACAGAGACCCAGTACTTC.

This clonotype came up many times. CDR3 residues: CARGMVRPSYEQYF. The CDR3 DNA reads as TGTGCCAGGGGGATGGTGAGGCCATCCTACGAGCAGTACTTC. The chain is built from TRBV6-8 and TRBJ2-7; no clear D gene. Germline V gene sequence: CDR1 MNHGY, CDR2 SAAAGT. The V gene lost 9 bases and the J gene lost 1 base, with 16 bases spanning the gap. The length of the CDR3 is 14 residues.

CDR3 sequence: CASSGGNSNQPQHF. The DNA of the CDR3 is TGTGCCAGCAGTGGGGGGAATAGCAATCAGCCCCAGCATTTT. V is TRBV27 and J is TRBJ1-5; weak D call: TRBD1 (5 bases). Germline V CDR1 and CDR2: MNHEY, SMNVEV (reference sequence). The V end was cut by 5 bases, the J end by 0 bases, with 8 bases between. This CDR3 comprises 14 residues.

Many counts were recorded for this clonotype. This chain joins TRBV2 and TRBJ2-1, with TRBD2 matching over 7 bases. The CDR3 covers 17 residues. Per the germline V gene, CDR1 is SNHLY and CDR2 is FYNNEI. J gave up 0 bases and V 11 bases, and 16 bases lay outside the gene matches. Written as DNA, the CDR3 is TGTGCCGCAAAGGGAGGTATGAGCGGGAACTCCTACAATGAGCAGTTCTTC. Protein: CAAKGGMSGNSYNEQFF.

Many counts were recorded for this clonotype. This rearrangement joins TRBV10-3 to TRBJ2-7, with 12 bases identical to TRBD1. CDR1 and CDR2 (germline): ENHRY, SYGVKD. Trimming removed 4 bases from V and 5 bases from J; junction bases left unmatched: 6. The CDR3 spans 15 residues. The CDR3 DNA sequence: TGTGCCATCAGTGTACCGGGACAGGGGGCTCACGAGCAGTACTTC. Its translation is CAISVPGQGAHEQYF.

Remarks on this clonotype: A much more abundant neighbour one base away suggests this may be a read error. The chain links TRBV7-3 to TRBJ2-1, with unresolved D. Germline V lookup: CDR1 SGHTA, CDR2 FQGTGA. CDR3 size: 16 residues. The V and J ends lost 2 bases and 8 bases respectively, with 19 bases between them. The CDR3 spells CASSLGVGQYLYEQFF. The CDR3, as DNA: TGTGCCAGCAGCTTAGGGGTCGGGCAGTACCTCTATGAGCAGTTCTTC.

This clonotype was detected only a few times. This rearrangement joins TRBV6-1 to TRBJ2-1; D is tentatively TRBD1 or TRBD2 (5 bases each). The CDR3 loop spans 15 amino acids. The germline gives CDR1 MNHNS, CDR2 SASEGT. The V end lost 4 bases, the J end lost 7 bases, and 17 bases lay between the germline ends. Here the CDR3 reads CASSGDGTPGNEQFF. The CDR3, as DNA: TGTGCCAGCAGTGGAGACGGGACCCCAGGTAATGAGCAGTTCTTC.

This clonotype has ten or more counts. The chain combines TRBV27 with TRBJ2-3; D may be TRBD1 (5 bases). The V gene's germline CDR1 is MNHEY and CDR2 SMNVEV (reference sequence). The V end lost 8 bases, the J end lost 6 bases, and 12 bases lay between the germline ends. The CDR3 contains 12 residues. This CDR3 reads CASYRPGDTQYF. The CDR3 DNA follows: TGTGCCAGCTACCGACCAGGGGATACGCAGTATTTT.

V and J are TRBV20-1 and TRBJ2-1; D is perhaps TRBD1 (6 bases). The CDR3 runs 11 residues. Deletions cut 6 bases from V and 15 bases from J, with 18 bases between. Germline V CDR1 and CDR2: DFQATT, SNEGSKA (reference sequence). The CDR3 loop is CSAETTGFWFF. Here the CDR3 DNA reads TGCAGTGCCGAGACCACAGGGTTTTGGTTCTTC.

About this clonotype itself: One junction end disagrees with the germline gene, perhaps due to a read error. The chain links TRBV7-2 to TRBJ2-7, with 13 bases matching TRBD2. CDR3 size: 18 residues. Germline CDR1 reads SGHTA; CDR2 reads FQGNSA. The CDR3 sequence: CASSQEIVGLAGVYEQYF. CDR3 DNA: TGCGCCAGCAGCCAAGAGATCGTCGGACTAGCGGGAGTGTACGAGCAGTACTTC.

V and J are TRBV28 and TRBJ2-1; a possible D gene is TRBD2 (6 bases). The CDR3 loop spans 15 amino acids. CDR1 is MDHEN, CDR2 SYDVKM, per germline. V lost 6 bases and J lost 6, with 18 bases in between. The DNA for the CDR3 is TGTGCCAGCAGCTCCCGAGGCTGGGGACTCAATGAGCAGTTCTTC. Its translation: CASSSRGWGLNEQFF.

This clonotype was counted many times. The CDR3 DNA is TGTGCCAGCAGTGTAACCCTTCCGGGGGGGGAGACCCAGTACTTC. Protein sequence: CASSVTLPGGETQYF. This chain links TRBV28 with TRBJ2-5, with 8 bases identical to TRBD2. Germline lookup yields CDR1 MDHEN and CDR2 SYDVKM. The CDR3 has 15 residues. The V gene end was trimmed by 5 bases and the J gene end by 5 bases; junction bases not matched to a gene: 10.

This clonotype was counted between two and nine times. The chain employs TRBV20-1 and TRBJ2-7; unclear D gene. The CDR3 consists of 13 residues. The V end lost 7 bases, the J end lost 7 bases, and 20 bases lay between the germline ends. CDR1 is DFQATT, CDR2 SNEGSKA, per germline (reference sequence). CDR3 amino acids: CSVPPDPGLEQYF. CDR3 DNA sequence: TGCAGTGTACCTCCGGACCCAGGCCTGGAGCAGTACTTC.